Listed here are 12 T cell receptor beta chains from one sample, sequenced in a study of T cells in Graves' hyperthyroidism and ophthalmopathy. Researchers took RNA transcripts and amplified the TCR beta CDR3 regions from them. Using the HTBI primer set, a first-round RT-PCR was run on the TCR CDR3. TCRdb re-analysed the multiplex PCR reads in MiXCR, keeping a single row per CDR3 protein. The table has a few hundred thousand distinct CDR3 sequences, roughly 14% seen once. Source material: blood. These receptor sequences come from a woman in her 40s with Graves' hyperthyroidism that later progressed to Graves' ophthalmopathy.

This clonotype was seen repeatedly, ten times or more. CDR3 region: CASSLNRGEKLFF. CDR3 sequence (DNA): TGTGCCAGCAGTTTAAATCGCGGTGAAAAACTGTTTTTT. V and J are TRBV27 and TRBJ1-4; D is uncertain. V was trimmed by 2 bases and J by 7 bases, leaving 8 bases between them. CDR1 MNHEY and CDR2 SMNVEV come from the germline V gene (reference sequence). The CDR3 totals 13 residues.

This clonotype has ten or more counts. Relative to the germline gene, one junction end is altered; a read error may explain this. The V and J genes are TRBV5-1 and TRBJ2-3; D not resolved. CDR1 is SGHRS and CDR2 is YFSETQ in the germline V gene. CDR3 length equals 12 residues. The CDR3 coding sequence is TGTGCCAGCAGCCGTAGCACAGATACGCAGTATTTT. Protein: CASSRSTDTQYF.

This clonotype was detected many times. The genes are TRBV27 and TRBJ2-3; the match to TRBD1 covers 8 bases. This CDR3 comprises 13 residues. CDR1 and CDR2 (germline): MNHEY, SMNVEV (reference sequence). The V segment lost 7 bases and the J segment 6 bases; nucleotides outside the gene matches: 6. For the CDR3, the DNA is TGTGCCAGCAATACAGGGGGGCGGGATACGCAGTATTTT. This encodes CASNTGGRDTQYF.

In its sample, this clonotype was seen many times. The chain carries TRBV7-9 and TRBJ2-7, with 9 bases that match TRBD2. This CDR3 has 17 residues. With V trimmed by 5 bases and J by 3 bases, 14 bases remained unmatched. CDR1 and CDR2 (germline): SEHNR, FQNEAQ (reference sequence). CDR3 DNA sequence: TGTGCCAGCAGCGAGACCACCAGAGGACTAGCGAGCTACGAGCAGTACTTC. It encodes CASSETTRGLASYEQYF.

Ten or more counts support this clonotype. The chain employs TRBV12-3 or TRBV12-4 and TRBJ1-4, with a weak D call TRBD1 (6 bases). The CDR3 is made up of 18 amino acids. Deletions cut 6 bases from V and 2 bases from J, with 22 bases between. In DNA, the CDR3 is TGTGCCAGCAGCCTGGGCGCCAGGGGTGAATCGACTAATGAAAAACTGTTTTTT. Encoded protein: CASSLGARGESTNEKLFF.

This clonotype has only a few counts. The rearrangement joins TRBV30 to TRBJ1-5; D remains ambiguous. Germline-derived CDR1 and CDR2 are GTSNPN and SVGIG (reference sequence). The CDR3 extends over 13 amino acids. Trimming removed 3 bases from V and 4 bases from J, with 10 bases in between. CDR3 sequence: CAWSPDANQPQHF. The CDR3, as DNA: TGTGCCTGGAGCCCTGACGCAAATCAGCCCCAGCATTTT.

In this sample, this clonotype turned up many times. V usage is TRBV3-1 and J usage is TRBJ1-6, with a tentative D call TRBD1 (6 bases). Germline V gene data show CDR1 as LGHDT and CDR2 as YNNKEL (reference sequence). V lost 4 bases and J lost 4, with 17 bases in between. The CDR3 covers 17 residues. The CDR3 bases are TGTGCCAGCAGCCGTGATCCAGGGGTATTTTATAATTCACCCCTCCACTTT. Protein sequence: CASSRDPGVFYNSPLHF.

CDR3 sequence reads: CASSTGLGGETQYF. The CDR3 DNA is TGCGCCAGCAGCACGGGACTAGGGGGGGAGACCCAGTACTTC. V usage is TRBV5-1 and J usage is TRBJ2-5; 8 bases are a match to TRBD2. The trim removed 4 bases at V and 5 bases at J, leaving 7 bases unmatched. The CDR3 length is 14 residues. Germline assignment: CDR1 SGHRS and CDR2 YFSETQ.

This clonotype was picked up many times. The chain uses TRBV12-3 or TRBV12-4 and TRBJ2-5; 11 bases match TRBD2. Trimming removed 6 bases from V and 5 bases from J; junction bases left unmatched: 5. This CDR3 is built from 14 residues. CDR3: CASSRLAGRETQYF. The CDR3 coding sequence is TGTGCCAGCAGCCGACTAGCGGGAAGGGAGACCCAGTACTTC.

This clonotype showed up many times. The rearrangement uses TRBV19 and TRBJ1-4; D call uncertain. The V end was cut by 3 bases, the J end by 6 bases, with 8 bases between. CDR3 length equals 13 residues. Per germline, CDR1 LNHDA and CDR2 SQIVND (reference sequence). The CDR3 DNA sequence: TGTGCCAGTAGTATTCAGCGGGATGAAAAACTGTTTTTT. Translating it yields CASSIQRDEKLFF. The whole variable domain, filled in from reference TRBV19 and TRBJ1-4, reads DGGITQSPKYLFRKEGQNVTLSCEQNLNHDAMYWYRQDPGQGLRLIYYSQIVNDFQKGDIAEGYSVSREKKESFPLTVTSAQKNPTAFYLCASSIQRDEKLFFGSGTQLSVL.

The sample holds many counts of this clonotype. This chain connects TRBV5-1 to TRBJ2-1; 7 positions match TRBD1. The CDR3 length is 13 residues. Germline CDR1 and CDR2: SGHRS and YFSETQ. With V trimmed by 7 bases and J by 3 bases, 4 bases remained unmatched. The chain's CDR3 is CASSSGGYNEQFF. CDR3 nucleotides: TGCGCCAGCTCGTCAGGGGGCTACAATGAGCAGTTCTTC. The entire variable domain, with the rest obtained from reference TRBV5-1 and TRBJ2-1, is as follows: KAGVTQTPRYLIKTRGQQVTLSCSPISGHRSVSWYQQTPGQGLQFLFEYFSETQRNKGNFPGRFSGRQFSNSRSEMNVSTLELGDSALYLCASSSGGYNEQFFGPGTRLTVL.

The sample holds many counts of this clonotype. CDR3 in amino acids: CAWSVRPYGNEQFF. CDR3 coding DNA: TGTGCCTGGAGTGTACGCCCCTACGGTAATGAGCAGTTCTTC. This chain links TRBV30 with TRBJ2-1; D is undetermined. Germline loops: CDR1 GTSNPN, CDR2 SVGIG (reference sequence). This CDR3 region has 14 residues. Between the trimmed V and J ends, which lost 0 bases and 7 bases, there was a span of 13 bases.